This record looks at one T cell receptor (beta chain) sequence and its context. The data derive from a study of T cell responses to AZD1222 COVID-19 vaccine. Deletions cut 5 bases from V and 5 bases from J, with 7 bases between. The CDR3 contains 11 residues. Germline CDR1 MNHEY, CDR2 SMNVEV (reference sequence). Measured with immunoSEQ multiplex PCR; TCRdb has only the in-frame clones, and not every one. This sample has 170,000 or so clones; 90% occur once, and the top ten carry about 2.8%. The J gene is TRBJ2-7, the V gene TRBV27; unclear D gene. The TCR comes from an adult in good health. Sequences were derived from peripheral blood, sampled on day 0 of AZD1222 vaccination. CDR3 in amino acids: CASSPGDEQYF. CDR3 DNA: TGTGCCAGCAGTCCTGGGGACGAGCAGTACTTC.